Given below is one T cell receptor beta chain in context. These data belong to a study of blood T cell repertoires in COVID-19. Germline V gene lookup returns CDR1 SGHRS and CDR2 YFSETQ. The CDR3 is made up of 15 amino acids. V was trimmed by 4 bases and J by 0 bases, leaving 10 bases between them. The data were produced by immunoSEQ multiplex PCR, yet TCRdb's version contains in-frame clones alone and is incomplete. The sample yields 270,000 or so clones, approximately 89% seen once. The participants were between roughly 18 and 89 years old and came from under 25 US areas. It was within 2 weeks before study entry that exposed participants met a COVID-19 case.

This clonotype was sampled from a man between 35 and 55 years old who had been exposed to COVID-19. Sequenced input: PBMCs or T cells enriched from blood (not recorded which). The chain employs TRBV5-1 and TRBJ2-2, with a tentative D call TRBD1 (6 bases). The CDR3 nucleotides read TGCGCCAGCAGCCCCCGGACAGCGAACACCGGGGAGCTGTTTTTT. Its translation is CASSPRTANTGELFF.